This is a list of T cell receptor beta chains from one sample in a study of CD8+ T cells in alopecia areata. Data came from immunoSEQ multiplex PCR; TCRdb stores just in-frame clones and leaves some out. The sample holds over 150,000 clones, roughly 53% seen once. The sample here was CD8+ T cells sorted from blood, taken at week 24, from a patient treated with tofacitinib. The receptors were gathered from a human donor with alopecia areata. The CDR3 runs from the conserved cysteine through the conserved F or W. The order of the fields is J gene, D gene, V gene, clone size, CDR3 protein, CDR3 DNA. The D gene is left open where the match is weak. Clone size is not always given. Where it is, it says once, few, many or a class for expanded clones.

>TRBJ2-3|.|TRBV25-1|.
CASSEIPTDTQYF
TGTGCCAGCAGTGAAATCCCCACAGATACGCAGTATTTT
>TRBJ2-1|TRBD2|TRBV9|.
CASSALKRGGGYEQFF
TGTGCCAGCAGCGCCCTGAAGCGGGGGGGCGGATATGAGCAGTTCTTC
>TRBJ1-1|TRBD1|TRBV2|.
CASRGTGETEAFF
TGTGCCAGCAGGGGGACAGGGGAGACTGAAGCTTTCTTT
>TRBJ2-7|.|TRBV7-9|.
CASSAYRVHEQYF
TGTGCCAGCAGCGCATACAGGGTACACGAGCAGTACTTC
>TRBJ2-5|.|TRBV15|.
CATSRASGAAETQYF
TGTGCCACCAGCAGAGCTTCGGGGGCTGCAGAGACCCAGTACTTC
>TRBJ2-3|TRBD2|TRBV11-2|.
CASSYSGGPSTDTQYF
TGTGCCAGCAGCTATAGCGGGGGTCCTAGCACAGATACGCAGTATTTT
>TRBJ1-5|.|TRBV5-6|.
CASSKGALQPQHF
TGTGCCAGCAGCAAAGGGGCCCTTCAGCCCCAGCATTTT
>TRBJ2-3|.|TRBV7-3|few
CASRPPGFTDTQYF
TGTGCCAGCAGGCCCCCGGGCTTCACAGATACGCAGTATTTT
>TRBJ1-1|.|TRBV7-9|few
CASSSDRRKEAFF
TGTGCCAGCAGCTCGGACAGACGAAAAGAAGCTTTCTTT
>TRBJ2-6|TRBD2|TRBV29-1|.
CSVPGPLAGLSGANVLTF
TGCAGCGTTCCGGGCCCATTAGCGGGTCTCTCTGGGGCCAACGTCCTGACTTTC
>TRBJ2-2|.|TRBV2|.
CASSRPWDTGELFF
TGTGCCAGCAGCCGTCCGTGGGACACCGGGGAGCTGTTTTTT
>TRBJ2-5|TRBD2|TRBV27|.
CASRPGLAGRETQYF
TGTGCCAGCAGACCCGGACTAGCGGGGAGAGAGACCCAGTACTTC
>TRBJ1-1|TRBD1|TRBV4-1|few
CASSQDRTGEAFF
TGCGCCAGCAGCCAAGATAGGACAGGAGAAGCTTTCTTT
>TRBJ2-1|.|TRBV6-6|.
CASTFTLSAEQFF
TGTGCCAGCACTTTTACGTTGTCAGCTGAGCAGTTCTTC
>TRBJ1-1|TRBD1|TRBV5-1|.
CASSWTGENTEAFF
TGCGCCAGCAGCTGGACAGGGGAGAATACTGAAGCTTTCTTT
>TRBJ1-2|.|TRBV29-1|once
CSVEATDNYGYTF
TGCAGCGTTGAAGCGACAGATAACTATGGCTACACCTTC
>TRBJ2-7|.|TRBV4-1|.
CASSPDSYEQYF
TGCGCCAGCTCCCCGGACAGCTACGAGCAGTACTTC
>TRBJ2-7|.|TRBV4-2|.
CASSQVALARGLYEQYF
TGTGCCAGCAGCCAAGTTGCCCTAGCCAGAGGTTTATACGAGCAGTACTTC
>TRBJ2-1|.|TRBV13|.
CASSLTLGYNEQFF
TGTGCCAGCAGCTTGACGTTGGGGTACAATGAGCAGTTCTTC
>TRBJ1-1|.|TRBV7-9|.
CASSLARNRRLYRDTEAFF
TGTGCCAGCAGCTTAGCGCGGAACAGGCGATTGTATAGGGACACTGAAGCTTTCTTT
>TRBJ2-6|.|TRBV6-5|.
CASSDSGANVLTF
TGTGCCAGCAGTGACTCTGGGGCCAACGTCCTGACTTTC
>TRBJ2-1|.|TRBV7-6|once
CASTGGLSYNEQFF
TGTGCCAGCACAGGCGGGCTCTCCTACAATGAGCAGTTCTTC
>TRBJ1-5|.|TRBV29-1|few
CGVGRGNQPQHF
TGCGGCGTGGGAAGAGGCAATCAGCCCCAGCATTTT
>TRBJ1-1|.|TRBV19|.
CASSILAGNEAFF
TGTGCCAGTAGTATATTGGCAGGGAATGAAGCTTTCTTT
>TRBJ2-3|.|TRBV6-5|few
CATRDTDTQYF
TGTGCCACCCGAGACACAGATACGCAGTATTTT
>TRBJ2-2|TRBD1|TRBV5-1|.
CASSFGQGLTGELFF
TGCGCCAGCAGCTTTGGACAGGGGTTGACCGGGGAGCTGTTTTTT
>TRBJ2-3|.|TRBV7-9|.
CASSSFGGGSPLTDTQYF
TGTGCCAGCAGCTCCTTCGGCGGGGGCTCCCCTCTCACAGATACGCAGTATTTT
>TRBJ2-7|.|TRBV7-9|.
CASSSKQGPYEQYF
TGTGCCAGCAGCTCTAAACAGGGTCCCTACGAGCAGTACTTC
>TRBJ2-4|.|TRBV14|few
CASSQGELKNIQYF
TGTGCCAGCAGCCAGGGGGAGTTGAAAAACATTCAGTACTTC
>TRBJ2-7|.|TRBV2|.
CASRGDEQYF
TGTGCCAGCAGGGGCGACGAGCAGTACTTC
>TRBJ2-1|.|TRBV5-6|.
CASSFRYNEQFF
TGTGCCAGCAGCTTCCGATACAATGAGCAGTTCTTC
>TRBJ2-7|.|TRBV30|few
CAWRQYYEQYF
TGTGCCTGGAGACAGTACTACGAGCAGTACTTC
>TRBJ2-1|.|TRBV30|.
CAWSVPTGLYYNEQFF
TGTGCCTGGAGTGTACCCACCGGGTTATACTACAATGAGCAGTTCTTC
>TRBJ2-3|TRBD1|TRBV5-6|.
CASSYGTGLTDTQYF
TGTGCCAGCAGCTATGGGACAGGGCTCACAGATACGCAGTATTTT
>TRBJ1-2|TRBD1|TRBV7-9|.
CASSLDLTGAGYTF
TGTGCCAGCAGCTTAGATTTGACAGGGGCCGGCTACACCTTC